The rows below give T cell receptor beta chains drawn from one sample of a study of blood T cell repertoires in COVID-19. The data were produced by immunoSEQ multiplex PCR, yet TCRdb's version contains in-frame clones alone and is incomplete. This sample carries roughly 250,000 clones, approximately 79% of them seen once, and the ten largest clones take 4%. Sequencing used peripheral blood. All receptors derive from a middle-aged woman with active or convalescent COVID-19. Both conserved end residues are part of each CDR3. The D gene is left open where the match is weak. Where a row states a size, it is once, few, many or the class of an expanded clone; other rows omit it.

j_call clone_size d_call v_call cdr3_aa cdr3_nt
TRBJ2-7 - TRBD1 TRBV7-9 CASSRTGNAYEQYF TGTGCCAGCAGCAGGACAGGAAACGCCTACGAGCAGTACTTC
TRBJ2-1 - TRBD1 TRBV6-5 CASSLGQGGYNEQFF TGTGCCAGCAGTCTAGGACAGGGCGGTTACAATGAGCAGTTCTTC
TRBJ1-1 once - TRBV5-1 CASSLQYPNTEAFF TGCGCCAGCAGCTTGCAGTACCCGAACACTGAAGCTTTCTTT
TRBJ1-6 - - TRBV5-1 CASSFGRGNSPLHF -
TRBJ2-1 once TRBD1 TRBV14 CASSARTGAADLDEQFF TGTGCCAGCAGCGCCCGGACAGGGGCGGCCGACCTAGATGAGCAGTTCTTC
TRBJ1-5 - - TRBV27 CASSSSPNRASMSQHF TGTGCCAGCAGTTCGAGCCCCAACAGGGCTTCAATGTCCCAGCATTTT
TRBJ2-7 - - TRBV4-2 CASSQDRTATYEQYF TGTGCCAGCAGCCAAGATCGGACAGCTACCTACGAGCAGTACTTC
TRBJ2-3 - TRBD2 TRBV7-9 CASSFASGGATDTQYF TGTGCCAGCAGCTTCGCCAGCGGGGGGGCCACAGATACGCAGTATTTT
TRBJ1-1 once - TRBV6-5 CASSHAGQRNTEAFF TGTGCCAGCAGTCACGCCGGACAGAGGAACACTGAAGCTTTCTTT
TRBJ1-1 once - TRBV18 CASSPAGASEAFF TGTGCCAGCTCACCGGCAGGGGCATCTGAAGCTTTCTTT
TRBJ2-5 - - TRBV7-9 CASSLASGQETQYF TGTGCCAGCAGCTTAGCTAGCGGCCAAGAGACCCAGTACTTC
TRBJ1-5 - - TRBV6-5 CASSLTDPSNQPQHF TGTGCCAGCAGTTTGACAGACCCCAGCAATCAGCCCCAGCATTTT
TRBJ1-5 - - TRBV19 CASSTGGLNQPQHF TGTGCCAGTAGTACCGGGGGGCTCAATCAGCCCCAGCATTTT
TRBJ1-4 - - TRBV4-1 CASSRPTDSTNEKLFF TGCGCCAGCAGCCGCCCGACTGACTCAACTAATGAAAAACTGTTTTTT
TRBJ1-6 - TRBD1 TRBV7-2 CASSTDRERSPLHF TGTGCCAGCAGCACCGACAGGGAAAGATCACCCCTCCACTTT
TRBJ1-1 - - TRBV30 CAWSVGGTGVTEAFF TGTGCCTGGAGTGTCGGGGGGACCGGGGTCACTGAAGCTTTCTTT
TRBJ1-2 once - TRBV29-1 CSVEADGAGNYGYTF TGCAGCGTTGAAGCTGATGGGGCAGGGAACTATGGCTACACCTTC
TRBJ1-5 - - TRBV2 CASSDPSPYQPQHF TGTGCCAGCAGTGACCCGAGCCCTTATCAGCCCCAGCATTTT
TRBJ1-2 - TRBD1 TRBV24-1 CATSDPRTGVDGYTF TGTGCCACCAGTGACCCAAGGACAGGGGTGGATGGCTACACCTTC
TRBJ1-4 - - TRBV19 CASSIGEGVNEKLFF TGTGCCAGTAGTATAGGCGAGGGGGTAAATGAAAAACTGTTTTTT
TRBJ1-5 once TRBD1 TRBV19 CASSIPQGALSNQPQHF TGTGCCAGTAGTATCCCACAGGGGGCGCTTAGCAATCAGCCCCAGCATTTT
TRBJ2-2 once TRBD1 TRBV5-1 CASSPEGQGSGELFF TGCGCCAGCAGCCCGGAGGGACAGGGGTCCGGGGAGCTGTTTTTT
TRBJ1-3 - TRBD1 TRBV6-6 CASSQRGLGNTIYF TGTGCCAGCAGTCAAAGGGGGCTCGGAAACACCATATATTTT
TRBJ1-5 once - TRBV18 CASSLSAPGGHQPQHF TGTGCCAGCTCACTATCCGCCCCGGGCGGGCATCAGCCCCAGCATTTT
TRBJ2-1 few TRBD2 TRBV5-1 CASSLGGGGRIYNEQFF TGCGCCAGCAGCTTGGGGGGAGGCGGGAGGATATACAATGAGCAGTTCTTC
TRBJ1-2 - TRBD1 TRBV6-5 CASSTGGEGYTF TGTGCCAGCAGTACAGGGGGCGAGGGCTACACCTTC
TRBJ1-4 - - TRBV30 CAWSRTWGEKLFF TGTGCCTGGAGTAGGACATGGGGTGAAAAACTGTTTTTT
TRBJ2-5 few - TRBV2 CASSEVIQGDGETQYF TGTGCCAGCAGTGAAGTAATCCAGGGTGATGGAGAGACCCAGTACTTC
TRBJ1-1 few - TRBV6-4 CASSDPFGGNTEAFF TGTGCCAGCAGTGACCCTTTCGGGGGTAACACTGAAGCTTTCTTT